One T cell receptor (beta chain) is described in this entry. The sample comes from a study of shared clonotypes between healthy human individuals. Germline lookup yields CDR1 SGDLS and CDR2 YYNGEE. The CDR3 covers 15 residues. Deletions cut 4 bases from V and 0 bases from J, with 11 bases between. Assay used: immunoSEQ multiplex PCR; TCRdb lists only in-frame clones, some missing. The table lists roughly 2.5 million clones, over 85% of them singletons. The sequence was collected from a young man in good health. The V gene is TRBV9, the J gene TRBJ1-3; D might be TRBD1 (5 bases). Sequenced sample: naive CD4+ T cells sorted from blood. Subset denoted: CD45RA+ positively selected. The CDR3: CASSRTGNSGNTIYF. The DNA of the CDR3 is TGTGCCAGCAGCCGAACAGGAAACTCTGGAAACACCATATATTTT.